The 14 T cell receptor beta chains below were found in one sample sequenced in a study of T cells in Graves' hyperthyroidism and ophthalmopathy. There were TCR beta CDR3 regions amplified from RNA transcripts. The TCR CDR3 was amplified in a first-round RT-PCR using the HTBI primer set. TCRdb re-called the multiplex PCR reads with MiXCR, one entry per CDR3 protein. This table has about 480,000 distinct CDR3 sequences, about 20% appearing once. Sample: blood. The source of these receptors is a woman in her 70s with Graves' ophthalmopathy.

Only a few counts were recorded for this clonotype. A read error may account for a junction end that differs from germline. The CDR3 sequence: CASREETGGADAQYF. The CDR3 region has the DNA TGTGCCAGCAGGGAAGAGACAGGGGGTGCAGATGCGCAGTATTTT. V usage is TRBV6-1 and J usage is TRBJ2-3; 9 bases align to TRBD1. The CDR3 extends over 15 amino acids. Germline loops: CDR1 MNHNS, CDR2 SASEGT.

In its sample, this clonotype was seen many times. The V call is TRBV12-3 or TRBV12-4, the J call TRBJ2-3; no clear D. V lost 6 bases and J 2 bases, leaving 9 bases between the germline ends. The CDR3 spans 13 residues. The CDR3, as DNA: TGTGCCAGCAGCCGACACTTCACAGATACGCAGTATTTT. Its translation is CASSRHFTDTQYF.

This clonotype came up many times. V is TRBV5-1 and J is TRBJ2-1; TRBD2 agrees at 13 bases. CDR1 and CDR2 from the germline V gene are SGHRS and YFSETQ. This CDR3 has 13 residues. The J segment lost 5 bases and the V segment lost 7 bases, leaving 0 bases of the junction unmatched. The DNA of the CDR3 is TGCGCCAGCGGACTAGCGGGAGACAATGAGCAGTTCTTC. This gives the protein CASGLAGDNEQFF.

The chain carries TRBV11-2 and TRBJ1-3; D remains ambiguous. CDR3 size: 16 residues. Between the trimmed V and J ends, which lost 0 bases and 1 base, there was a span of 10 bases. CDR1 SGHAT and CDR2 FQNNGV come from the germline V gene. CDR3 sequence (DNA): TGTGCCAGCAGCTTAGAGGCTTTCGAGTCTGGAAACACCATATATTTT. It yields the protein CASSLEAFESGNTIYF.

This clonotype was counted ten times or more. The chain combines TRBV7-8 with TRBJ2-5, with 15 positions matching TRBD2. Trimming removed 4 bases from V and 5 bases from J; junction bases left unmatched: 5. Germline V lookup: CDR1 SGHVS, CDR2 FQNEAQ. The CDR3 consists of 16 residues. In nucleotides, the CDR3 is TGTGCCAGCAGCTCTCATGGACTAGCGGGGGGGGAGACCCAGTACTTC. This translates into CASSSHGLAGGETQYF.

The rearrangement joins TRBV18 to TRBJ1-1; D is unclear. Trimming stripped 6 bases from V and 10 bases from J, with 18 bases between. Germline V CDR1 and CDR2: KGHSH, LQKENI. The CDR3 spans 13 residues. Written as DNA, the CDR3 is TGTGCCAGCTCCCTCCGGACGGGCCGTGGAGCTTTCTTT. Translated: CASSLRTGRGAFF.

This clonotype was found a few times. V gene TRBV3-1 combines with J gene TRBJ2-1; D may be TRBD2 (5 bases). From germline, CDR1 is LGHDT and CDR2 YNNKEL (reference sequence). The CDR3 extends over 14 amino acids. V was clipped by 0 bases and J by 7 bases, with 10 bases between them. CDR3 DNA sequence: TGTGCCAGCAGCCAAGAATGGGGAGTGAATGAGCAGTTCTTC. This codes for CASSQEWGVNEQFF.

This clonotype was seen many times. This chain links TRBV10-3 with TRBJ1-1; the D gene is possibly TRBD1 (6 bases). The CDR3 runs to 13 residues. Germline V gene lookup returns CDR1 ENHRY and CDR2 SYGVKD. V shed 6 bases and J shed 11 bases, with 19 bases lying between them. CDR3 DNA: TGTGCCATCAGAGCCCAACAGGGTGCTCAGGCTTTCTTT. It is translated as CAIRAQQGAQAFF.

This clonotype was detected only a few times. This CDR3 is CASSSRPAGETGELFF. The DNA of the CDR3 is TGTGCCAGCAGTTCGAGGCCAGCGGGAGAAACCGGGGAGCTGTTTTTT. This chain uses TRBV28 with TRBJ2-2; 8 nucleotides align to TRBD2. Trimming cost V 4 bases and J 5 bases; bases outside gene matches: 9. Germline V gives CDR1 MDHEN, CDR2 SYDVKM. The CDR3 is 16 amino acids.

This clonotype showed up many times. The chain couples TRBV28 to TRBJ2-7, with D tentatively TRBD2 (5 bases). Germline CDR1 and CDR2: MDHEN and SYDVKM. V lost 2 bases and J lost 0, with 17 bases in between. The CDR3 is 17 residues long. The CDR3 sequence is CASSLPGGGRSSYEQYF. For the CDR3, the DNA is TGTGCCAGCAGTTTACCCGGAGGCGGCCGGAGCTCCTACGAGCAGTACTTC.

This clonotype has just a few counts. This chain connects TRBV7-9 to TRBJ2-7; TRBD2 agrees at 8 bases. The CDR3 is 17 amino acids. The germline V gene encodes CDR1 SEHNR and CDR2 FQNEAQ (reference sequence). Germline trimming cut 1 base from V and 1 base from J; bases unmatched to any gene: 9. CDR3 coding DNA: TGTGCCAGCAGCTTAGAGGAGTTCCGGGAGGGGTCCTACGAGCAGTACTTC. This codes for CASSLEEFREGSYEQYF.

This clonotype came up a few times. The V and J genes are TRBV20-1 and TRBJ2-3; D is perhaps TRBD2 (5 bases). The V gene's germline CDR1 is DFQATT and CDR2 SNEGSKA (reference sequence). The CDR3 spans 14 residues. V was pared by 7 bases and J by 2 bases, with 16 bases between. This CDR3 is CSVLGADPTDTQYF. CDR3 DNA sequence: TGCAGTGTATTGGGAGCGGACCCCACAGATACGCAGTATTTT.

This clonotype was detected ten times or more. The rearrangement uses TRBV5-1 and TRBJ1-1; 9 bases align to TRBD1. The J segment lost 7 bases and the V segment lost 1 base, leaving 5 bases of the junction unmatched. Per germline, CDR1 SGHRS and CDR2 YFSETQ. This CDR3 spans 14 amino acids. The CDR3 nucleotides are TGCGCCAGCAGCTTGACCGGGACAGGGCTTGAAGCTTTCTTT. Translating it yields CASSLTGTGLEAFF.

This clonotype was observed many times. The rearrangement uses TRBV6-1 and TRBJ2-1; 11 positions agree with TRBD2. Germline V gene sequence: CDR1 MNHNS, CDR2 SASEGT. J lost 8 bases, V lost 6 bases, and 9 bases had no gene match. This CDR3 is built from 15 residues. The CDR3 sequence: CASSLTSGSTDEQFF. DNA of the CDR3: TGTGCCAGCAGCCTAACTAGCGGGAGTACGGATGAGCAGTTCTTC.